The subject of this entry is one T cell receptor beta chain. Together with a sample-barcoded 5' primer, a J-beta primer mix was included in a second PCR lasting 7 to 11 cycles. Researchers report that a template-switch adaptor with 12 random nucleotides tagged each cDNA molecule. TCRdb fed the 5' RACE reads into MiXCR, producing one record per CDR3 protein. This sample has approximately 670,000 distinct CDR3 sequences, with around 43% found just once. This sample is drawn from a study of blood T cells in healthy people across ages. J gave up 5 bases and V 4 bases, and 0 bases lay outside the gene matches. The germline gives CDR1 SNHLY, CDR2 FYNNEI. This CDR3 is 13 amino acids long.

The sequenced material came from blood. This TCR came from an elderly man in good health. This chain joins TRBV2 and TRBJ2-3; 10 bases align to TRBD1. The DNA for the CDR3 is TGTGCCAGCAGTGGGGACAGGGGAGATACGCAGTATTTT. As protein: CASSGDRGDTQYF.